The source of this T cell receptor beta chain is a study of Tregs in tolerant kidney transplant recipients (dated by TCRdb to about 2019). With regard to the full study: The transplants used related donors along with nonmyeloablative bone marrow transplantation, and in the human trials mixed chimerism was transient. The study used TCRbeta sequencing to identify donor-specific regulatory T cells before combined kidney and bone marrow transplantation, then tracked those cells after transplant.

CDR1 and CDR2 (SGDLS, YYNGEE) derive from the germline V gene. V loses 0 bases, J loses 5 bases, and the germline ends lie 14 bases apart. From the cysteine through the phenylalanine, the CDR3 covers 16 amino acids. The retained sequence is limited to the CDR3, 48 bases, with the frame set at the first base. The sample's time point label, decoded: blood sample drawn before combined kidney and bone marrow transplant. Thawed PBMCs were FACS-sorted into unstimulated Tregs (CD4+CD25+CD127-), CD4+ non-Tregs (CD4+CD25-), CD4 cells and CD8 cells. Patients were several combined kidney and bone marrow transplant recipients from the ITN036ST trial, and only these trial subjects had samples available. Healthy control blood was processed to PBMCs with a Ficoll density gradient and then cryopreserved, whereas patient PBMCs were collected both before and after transplant. Here is what the overall study found, with its caveats: Expanding Tregs with activated donor B cells appeared to identify the most biologically relevant and donor-specific TCRbeta repertoire. In tolerant patients, the expansion of donor-specific Tregs was greater than global Treg expansion, suggesting that the expansion was antigen-driven rather than nonspecific. For some patients the PCR primers changed over time, which made it impossible to compare the samples from those patients at the nucleotide level. Biological reproducibility was not examined directly, but technical replication error appeared to be minimal. The study was constrained by small patient numbers, and validation of the findings is required in larger populations and under other immunosuppression protocols.

On this clone itself: It has no known antigen specificity. No per-base quality is available; no much larger clone lies one base away.

Genomic DNA was extracted from sorted cells with the QIAGEN DNeasy Blood and Tissue Kit for TCRbeta CDR3 sequencing. High-throughput TCRbeta CDR3 sequencing, including PCR amplification with bias correction and internal controls, was performed commercially through immunoSEQ. As for the authors' bioinformatics: Unique productive TCRbeta sequences were defined by CDR3 nucleotide sequence when primers matched and otherwise by CDR3 amino acid sequence together with Vbeta and Jbeta genes. Sorting error was corrected by removing sequences shared between sorted populations at a frequency ratio of 2:1 or less, and the remaining shared sequences were assigned to the higher population. A sequence counted as donor-reactive if, in CFSE-low cells, the sequence had a frequency of at least 0.01% and was expanded at least 5-fold compared with unstimulated cells. Jensen-Shannon divergence calculated on the top 100 TCRbeta sequences ranked by frequency was used to measure repertoire divergence. For samples with multiple sequencing runs, sorting error was corrected separately for each run before the runs were pooled. Held by TCRdb, this immuneACCESS table contains in-frame sequences only and omits some clones. Under half of the omission traces to an unresolved V gene where checked; the cause of the rest is unknown. V and J calls and clone size are as listed in that table; D and trimming were resolved from the DNA. The sample records around 98,000 clones, approximately 93% of which are singletons. The ten most abundant clones make up 0.46% of the sample.

This receptor was taken from a human donor who received a combined kidney and bone marrow transplant. The material was CD4+ T cells from blood, obtained before the transplant. The chain is made from TRBV9 and TRBJ2-2; confidence is insufficient to name the D gene. The nucleotide sequence is TGTGCCAGCAGCGTAGGACAACAGTCTGCGACCGGGGAGCTGTTTTTT. The encoded protein is CASSVGQQSATGELFF. Full variable domain (CDR3 extended with the reference TRBV9 and TRBJ2-2 proteins): DSGVTQTPKHLITATGQRVTLRCSPRSGDLSVYWYQQSLDQGLQFLIQYYNGEERAKGNILERFSAQQFPDLHSELNLSSLELGDSALYFCASSVGQQSATGELFFGEGSRLTVL.